The 24 T cell receptor beta chains given below trace back to one sample, sequenced in a study of T cells in Graves' hyperthyroidism and ophthalmopathy. TCR beta CDR3 regions were amplified from RNA transcripts. The TCR CDR3 first-round RT-PCR relied on the HTBI primer set. A single record per CDR3 protein comes from TCRdb applying MiXCR to the multiplex PCR reads. The sample includes 300,000 to 400,000 distinct CDR3 sequences, 18% of them seen just once. Source material: blood. The receptors originated from a woman between 45 and 60 years old with Graves' hyperthyroidism.

The chain carries TRBV19 and TRBJ2-1; D unclear. This CDR3 is 14 amino acids long. Germline CDR1 is LNHDA and CDR2 is SQIVND (reference sequence). Between the trimmed V and J ends, which lost 3 bases and 9 bases, there was a span of 15 bases. CDR3 bases: TGTGCCAGTAGTATGGCCCTCCACGCTACTGAGCAGTTCTTC. Its translation: CASSMALHATEQFF.

The table lists this clonotype with a few counts. The chain combines TRBV11-2 with TRBJ2-1; D is unresolved. The V and J ends lost 1 base and 9 bases respectively, with 10 bases between them. The germline V gene encodes CDR1 SGHAT and CDR2 FQNNGV. The CDR3 consists of 13 residues. Here the CDR3 reads CASSLAIQGEQFF. The CDR3 region has the DNA TGTGCCAGCAGCTTAGCAATACAAGGTGAGCAGTTCTTC.

This clonotype was detected ten times or more. The chain carries TRBV6-1 and TRBJ2-3; TRBD1 matches 7 bases. This CDR3 spans 14 amino acids. Germline CDR1 is MNHNS and CDR2 is SASEGT. Losses at the gene ends were 0 bases for V and 6 bases for J; bases not matched to a gene: 3. CDR3 protein: CASSEARRGDTQYF. CDR3 DNA: TGTGCCAGCAGTGAAGCCCGCAGGGGGGATACGCAGTATTTT.

This clonotype was detected ten times or more. J is TRBJ1-5 and V is TRBV20-1; D is ambiguous. CDR3 length: 15 residues. V was trimmed by 3 bases and J by 3 bases, leaving 15 bases between them. Looked up from germline, CDR1 is DFQATT and CDR2 is SNEGSKA (reference sequence). The CDR3 spells CSASVDGAINQPQHF. The CDR3 nucleotides read TGCAGTGCTAGTGTGGACGGAGCAATCAATCAGCCCCAGCATTTT.

This clonotype was counted between two and nine times. J is TRBJ2-5 and V is TRBV20-1; tentative D call: TRBD2 (6 bases). The J call may be mistaken, given a closer DNA end match to TRBJ2-1. The CDR3 is made up of 13 amino acids. Germline V gives CDR1 DFQATT, CDR2 SNEGSKA (reference sequence). Here the CDR3 reads CSASNSGQETQFF. The DNA for the CDR3 is TGCAGTGCTAGTAATAGCGGACAAGAGACCCAGTTCTTC.

This clonotype was counted at least ten times. The V call is TRBV30, the J call TRBJ2-5, with TRBD1 matching 7 bases. CDR1 is GTSNPN, CDR2 SVGIG, per germline (reference sequence). The CDR3 has 16 amino acids. V lost 3 bases, J lost 5 bases, and 15 bases stayed unmatched. The CDR3 region is CAWRRDIDRDGETQYF. Written as DNA, the CDR3 is TGTGCCTGGAGACGAGATATAGACAGGGATGGGGAGACCCAGTACTTC.

This clonotype was found a few times. This chain joins TRBV11-2 and TRBJ2-2; tentative D call: TRBD1 (6 bases). Germline V gives CDR1 SGHAT, CDR2 FQNNGV. V shed 3 bases and J shed 4 bases, with 15 bases lying between them. This CDR3 comprises 16 residues. CDR3 protein: CASSFLGQGFTGELFF. CDR3 coding DNA: TGTGCCAGCAGCTTCTTAGGGCAGGGGTTCACCGGGGAGCTGTTTTTT.

This clonotype appeared many times. The chain combines TRBV20-1 with TRBJ2-3; possible D gene TRBD1, 7 bases. The length of the CDR3 is 14 residues. V shed 4 bases and J shed 4 bases, with 15 bases lying between them. CDR1 is DFQATT, CDR2 SNEGSKA, per germline (reference sequence). CDR3 amino acids: CSAKKTGTADTQYF. CDR3 coding DNA: TGCAGTGCTAAAAAGACAGGGACTGCAGATACGCAGTATTTT.

This clonotype turned up a few times. The rearrangement uses TRBV19 and TRBJ1-1; TRBD1 is a possible D gene (5 bases). V was cut by 8 bases and J by 4 bases, with 11 bases left in between. Germline-derived CDR1 and CDR2 are LNHDA and SQIVND (reference sequence). The CDR3 has 12 amino acids. CDR3 amino acids: CASSGDPTEAFF. CDR3 DNA: TGTGCCAGTTCGGGGGACCCCACTGAAGCTTTCTTT.

This clonotype showed up just a few times. This rearrangement joins TRBV27 to TRBJ2-7; no definite D call. The CDR3 covers 13 residues. Germline-derived CDR1 and CDR2 are MNHEY and SMNVEV (reference sequence). V shed 11 bases and J shed 0 bases, with 14 bases lying between them. The CDR3 DNA sequence: TGTGCCTCAAGTTTGAAACGCTCCTACGAGCAGTACTTC. Encoded protein: CASSLKRSYEQYF.

Many counts were recorded for this clonotype. This chain joins TRBV12-3 or TRBV12-4 and TRBJ2-2; 10 nucleotides match TRBD1. Trimming at V came to 6 bases and at J to 7 bases, leaving 5 bases not matched to a gene. The CDR3 covers 14 residues. The CDR3 DNA sequence: TGTGCCAGCAGCCAGACAGGGGGCGTCGGGGAGCTGTTTTTT. Its translation: CASSQTGGVGELFF.

This clonotype was picked up a small number of times. This chain links TRBV27 with TRBJ2-1, with D possibly being TRBD1 (6 bases). The CDR3 runs 14 residues. V dropped 2 bases and J dropped 7 bases, with 12 bases sitting between them. Per the germline V gene, CDR1 is MNHEY and CDR2 is SMNVEV (reference sequence). The CDR3 spells CASSLGTRGNEQFF. CDR3 bases: TGTGCCAGCAGTTTAGGAACCAGGGGAAATGAGCAGTTCTTC.

V gene TRBV15 combines with J gene TRBJ1-4; 9 bases fit TRBD1. V gave up 6 bases and J gave up 6 bases; unmatched junction bases: 14. Germline values: CDR1 LNHNV, CDR2 YYDKDF (reference sequence). CDR3 length: 17 amino acids. DNA for the CDR3: TGTGCCACCAGACGGTACCCGGGACAGGGTGATGATGAAAAACTGTTTTTT. It codes for CATRRYPGQGDDEKLFF.

This clonotype has a handful of counts. The chain couples TRBV29-1 to TRBJ1-2; D unresolved. This CDR3 contains 15 residues. CDR1 is SQVTM and CDR2 is ANQGSEA in the germline V gene. Trimming shortened V by 4 bases and J by 4 bases, and 19 bases separated the two germline ends. The CDR3: CSVGAFYLAGYGYTF. CDR3 in DNA: TGCAGCGTTGGGGCTTTCTATCTCGCAGGCTATGGCTACACCTTC.

The gene calls are TRBV20-1 and TRBJ1-1; the D is unclear. Trimming removed 0 bases from V and 11 bases from J, with 10 bases in between. This CDR3 has 11 amino acids. The germline CDR1 and CDR2 sequences are DFQATT and SNEGSKA (reference sequence). The CDR3 bases are TGCAGTGCTAGAGATCGTGGGAGTGCTTTCTTT. This translates into CSARDRGSAFF.

Only a few counts were recorded for this clonotype. This chain connects TRBV3-1 to TRBJ1-2; possible D gene TRBD1, 5 bases. Germline CDR1 and CDR2: LGHDT and YNNKEL (reference sequence). CDR3 length: 13 amino acids. The V and J ends lost 4 bases and 8 bases respectively, with 14 bases between them. The CDR3: CASSPTRDGGYTF. CDR3 DNA sequence: TGTGCCAGCAGCCCAACCAGGGACGGAGGCTACACCTTC.

The V call is TRBV6-1, the J call TRBJ1-5; 7 bases align to TRBD1. CDR3 length: 14 residues. Germline trimming cut 4 bases from V and 3 bases from J; bases unmatched to any gene: 3. CDR1 is MNHNS and CDR2 is SASEGT in the germline V gene. For the CDR3, the DNA is TGTGCCAGCAGTGGGGGACAGAACAATCAGCCCCAGCATTTT. Translation gives CASSGGQNNQPQHF.

Only a few counts were recorded for this clonotype. In DNA, the CDR3 is TGCGCCAGCAGCCTCGTCGGGACAGGATACAATGAGCAGTTCTTC. Translating gives CASSLVGTGYNEQFF. The V gene is TRBV4-1, the J gene TRBJ2-1, with 8 bases matching TRBD1. The CDR3 contains 15 residues. The V gene end was trimmed by 4 bases and the J gene end by 4 bases; junction bases not matched to a gene: 6. Germline CDR1 and CDR2: MGHRA and YSYEKL.

In this sample, this clonotype turned up many times. V gene TRBV12-3 or TRBV12-4 combines with J gene TRBJ2-5; 9 bases match TRBD1. The length of the CDR3 is 13 residues. The V gene end was trimmed by 7 bases and the J gene end by 2 bases; junction bases not matched to a gene: 2. The CDR3 coding sequence is TGTGCCAGCACCGGGACAGGGCAAGAGACCCAGTACTTC. Translation: CASTGTGQETQYF.

This chain links TRBV5-1 with TRBJ2-5; 8 bases are a match to TRBD1. CDR1 and CDR2 from the germline V gene are SGHRS and YFSETQ. The CDR3 has 15 residues. Trimming at V came to 2 bases and at J to 5 bases, leaving 8 bases not matched to a gene. Written as DNA, the CDR3 is TGCGCCAGCAGCTTCACAGGGGGATTGGAGGAGACCCAGTACTTC. The encoded protein is CASSFTGGLEETQYF.

This clonotype was seen ten or more times. The chain carries TRBV2 and TRBJ2-5; the match to TRBD2 covers 11 bases. After removal of 1 base from V and 3 bases from J, the junction contained 4 bases not matched to a gene. Germline CDR1 and CDR2: SNHLY and FYNNEI. CDR3 size: 16 residues. CDR3 sequence reads: CASSEDLAGGKETQYF. DNA for the CDR3: TGTGCCAGCAGTGAAGATCTAGCGGGGGGCAAAGAGACCCAGTACTTC.

The V call is TRBV2, the J call TRBJ1-1; possible D gene TRBD1, 6 bases. This CDR3 contains 14 residues. The V and J ends lost 2 bases and 4 bases respectively, with 11 bases between them. Germline V gene sequence: CDR1 SNHLY, CDR2 FYNNEI. The CDR3 region is CASSERGGATEAFF. The DNA for the CDR3 is TGTGCCAGCAGTGAAAGGGGGGGCGCCACTGAAGCTTTCTTT.

Many counts were recorded for this clonotype. CDR3 protein: CASSWGDQPQHF. The DNA of the CDR3 is TGTGCCAGCAGTTGGGGAGATCAGCCCCAGCATTTT. The V call is TRBV12-3 or TRBV12-4, the J call TRBJ1-5; D is unclear. V was clipped by 4 bases and J by 5 bases, with 6 bases between them. The CDR3 runs 12 residues.

This clonotype was seen a few times. This rearrangement joins TRBV7-2 to TRBJ2-7; 10 nucleotides agree with TRBD2. V dropped 1 base and J dropped 4; count of bases not matched to a gene: 4. In germline, CDR1 is SGHTA, CDR2 FQGNSA. The CDR3 has 15 residues. CDR3 DNA: TGTGCCAGCAGCTTAGTGACTAGCGGGCGATACGAGCAGTACTTC. Translation gives CASSLVTSGRYEQYF.